The 10 T cell receptor beta chains presented below share a single source sample, sequenced in a study of cytomegalovirus exposure and HLA in healthy donors (dated by TCRdb to 2017 to 2019). The receptor library was made with the immunoSEQ multiplex PCR assay. For the multiplex PCR, a mixture combining 60 forward primers for TCR Vbeta segments and 13 reverse primers for TCR Jbeta segments was used. Here the immuneACCESS table is served through TCRdb, limited to in-frame sequences with V and J called. Missing clones are a known gap in these copies; in checked studies unresolved V genes cover under half, and the rest lacks a known reason. The sample includes tens of thousands of clones, with about 70% observed a single time. Of the sample, about 6.5% is held by the ten largest clones. The sequencing input was PBMCs. The receptor set was obtained from a man aged 25-45 years in good health and CMV-seronegative.

J is TRBJ1-1 and V is TRBV10-1; D may be TRBD1 (6 bases). Trimming took off 2 bases at V and 3 bases at J, with 10 bases between the two ends. Germline CDR1 is WNHNN and CDR2 is SYGVQD (reference sequence). This CDR3 is built from 14 residues. The DNA for the CDR3 is TGCGCCAGCAGTGAGCCAGGGGTTGACACTGAAGCTTTCTTT. It encodes CASSEPGVDTEAFF.

V and J are TRBV4-3 and TRBJ1-5; the match to TRBD1 covers 7 bases. Germline CDR1 LGHNA, CDR2 YSLEER. Trimming cost V 4 bases and J 11 bases; bases outside gene matches: 8. The CDR3 spans 13 residues. The CDR3 DNA sequence: TGCGCCAGCAGCCGGGAAGGGGGCGAGGCCCAGCATTTT. Its protein product is CASSREGGEAQHF.

The V gene is TRBV6-5, the J gene TRBJ1-4, with unresolved D. This CDR3 is 15 amino acids long. V shed 0 bases and J shed 8 bases, with 13 bases lying between them. Germline V CDR1 and CDR2: MNHEY, SVGAGI. The CDR3 nucleotides are TGTGCCAGCAGTTACTCAGGCAGCGCAACGGAAAAACTGTTTTTT. Amino acids: CASSYSGSATEKLFF.

This rearrangement joins TRBV5-1 to TRBJ2-2; D not certain. V was shortened by 3 bases and J by 6 bases, with 6 bases between the two germline ends. This CDR3 comprises 12 residues. Germline lookup yields CDR1 SGHRS and CDR2 YFSETQ. The CDR3 region has the DNA TGCGCCAGCAGCTCCCCTCCCGGGGAGCTGTTTTTT. It yields the protein CASSSPPGELFF.

The V call is TRBV6-1, the J call TRBJ1-6, with 8 positions matching TRBD1. With 1 base clipped from V and 6 bases from J, the junction kept 2 bases outside the gene matches. The CDR3 has 15 residues. Germline values: CDR1 MNHNS, CDR2 SASEGT. The DNA for the CDR3 is TGTGCCAGCAGTGAAGGGGGGACAGGTAATTCACCCCTCCACTTT. This codes for CASSEGGTGNSPLHF.

This chain uses TRBV10-2 with TRBJ2-7; 8 bases fit TRBD1. CDR3 length equals 17 residues. Germline-derived CDR1 and CDR2 are WSHSY and SAAADI. V shed 7 bases and J 3 bases; nucleotides not matched to a gene: 17. The CDR3 sequence is CASNKPLGTGGVYEQYF. The DNA of the CDR3 is TGCGCCAGCAACAAACCCCTCGGCACAGGGGGAGTCTACGAGCAGTACTTC.

V and J are TRBV5-1 and TRBJ2-1; no reliable D call. Trimming took off 5 bases at V and 0 bases at J, with 9 bases between the two ends. The germline CDR1 and CDR2 sequences are SGHRS and YFSETQ. The CDR3 has 14 residues. The CDR3 nucleotides are TGCGCCAGCAGTCTAGTACCCTCCTACAATGAGCAGTTCTTC. As protein: CASSLVPSYNEQFF.

The rearrangement joins TRBV28 to TRBJ1-1; D might be TRBD1 (5 bases). Trimming stripped 2 bases from V and 2 bases from J, with 9 bases between. The germline CDR1 and CDR2 sequences are MDHEN and SYDVKM. This CDR3 spans 14 amino acids. In DNA form, the CDR3 reads TGTGCCAGCAGTTTACGACAGTTAAACACTGAAGCTTTCTTT. Translating it yields CASSLRQLNTEAFF.

This chain links TRBV28 with TRBJ2-7; 8 bases line up with TRBD2. Germline V lookup: CDR1 MDHEN, CDR2 SYDVKM. J lost 3 bases, V lost 7 bases, and 2 bases had no gene match. The CDR3 has 12 residues. The CDR3 is CASTAGGYEQYF. The CDR3 nucleotides read TGTGCCAGCACCGCGGGGGGCTACGAGCAGTACTTC.

This clone appeared a few times. The chain links TRBV5-8 to TRBJ2-3; 7 positions agree with TRBD2. The germline V gene encodes CDR1 SGHTS and CDR2 YDEGEE. The CDR3 loop spans 15 amino acids. V lost 3 bases and J lost 6; bases outside the gene matches: 10. DNA for the CDR3: TGTGCCAGCAGCTCCAGCGGGGTCCGCCGGGATACGCAGTATTTT. Translation gives CASSSSGVRRDTQYF.